A selection of T cell receptor beta chains follows, all from one sample in a study of post-analysis software for immune sequencing data. TCRdb processed the PCR reads anew with MiXCR; each CDR3 protein has one entry. The sample shows approximately 570,000 distinct CDR3 sequences, about 44% of them seen only once. The sample was blood. These receptors were collected from a girl under 18 with multiple sclerosis. Both conserved end residues are part of each CDR3. The size entry is marked missing in some rows and otherwise reads once, few, many or a size class.

TRBV10-3	TRBJ2-7	-	CAISESTGDNEQYF
TRBV4-2	TRBJ1-2	few	CASSQDRDDGYTF
TRBV12-3/TRBV12-4	TRBJ1-2	-	CASSRVNYGYTF
TRBV6-5	-	few	CASSPGNGRYEQYF
TRBV7-2	TRBJ2-7	few	CASRIGGSPYEQYF
TRBV4-1	TRBJ1-2	-	CASSQVDRGNYGYTF
TRBV12-3/TRBV12-4	TRBJ2-5	-	CASSFNRAETQYF
TRBV18	TRBJ1-2	-	CASSPQSDYGYTF
TRBV2	TRBJ2-7	-	CASSEDRSSYEQYF
TRBV7-7	TRBJ1-2	-	CASSLELRGQDINYGYTF
TRBV12-3/TRBV12-4	TRBJ1-5	-	CASSRSVQPQHF
TRBV11-2	TRBJ2-3	-	CASGVGTDTQYF
TRBV12-3/TRBV12-4	TRBJ1-1	-	CASSPPPLVETEAFF
TRBV7-9	TRBJ2-6	once	CASHLTDGANVLTF
TRBV4-2	TRBJ2-3	-	CASSPAESSTDTQYF
TRBV5-1	TRBJ1-2	-	CASSYGQVGGYTF
TRBV5-1	TRBJ2-7	few	CASSSSNGYEQYF
TRBV6-1	TRBJ2-7	few	CASSEGSRGGGYEQYF
TRBV12-3/TRBV12-4	TRBJ1-5	-	CASSFQGAGFGNQPQHF
TRBV5-1	TRBJ2-2	once	CASSLVSGAANTGELFF
TRBV12-3/TRBV12-4	TRBJ2-7	few	CASCRTAGYEQYF
TRBV20-1	-	-	CSARDYGGGGNEQFF
TRBV2	TRBJ1-2	-	CASQEVRSNYGYTF
TRBV29-1	TRBJ1-5	-	CSVGDSINQPQHF
TRBV4-2	TRBJ1-2	-	CASSQDPGTVLGYTF
TRBV12-3/TRBV12-4	TRBJ1-2	-	CASSLLVTTGYTF
TRBV12-3/TRBV12-4	TRBJ1-1	few	CASNYHGQAALKAFF
TRBV20-1	TRBJ1-4	-	CSARGGANEKLFF
TRBV7-9	TRBJ1-4	few	CASSIGSEKLFF
TRBV5-6	TRBJ1-1	-	CASSPTPRGEAFF
TRBV7-2	TRBJ1-3	-	CASSLGGRGISGNTIYF
TRBV29-1	TRBJ2-3	-	CSVVEQGLRDTQYF
TRBV5-1	TRBJ1-5	-	CASSLVPGDNQPRHF
TRBV20-1	TRBJ1-5	-	CSARDRVTQPQHF
TRBV10-3	TRBJ2-7	-	CAISAQDHEQYF
TRBV7-8	TRBJ2-1	-	CASSSGTESGNEQFF
TRBV29-1	TRBJ1-2	-	CSVEDPDRVLVDTF
TRBV20-1	TRBJ2-7	few	CSARLTYEQYF
TRBV12-3/TRBV12-4	TRBJ2-5	-	CASSQDSRETQYF
TRBV7-9	TRBJ2-1	-	CASSPGLAGPNSYSEQFF
TRBV6-5	TRBJ1-2	-	CASSPARPTNYGYTF
TRBV20-1	TRBJ2-3	few	CSAKTPTGVDTQYF
TRBV7-9	TRBJ2-1	-	CASSLLQLNEQFF
TRBV10-3	TRBJ1-2	-	CAISEGEGYTF
TRBV5-1	TRBJ2-3	-	CASKSGTGITDTQYF